The T cell receptor (beta chain) described here comes from a study of molecular identifiers for immune sequencing clone quantification. Whole-study results and caveats: Barcodes shared by identical TCR molecules could lead to underestimated sizes of highly expanded clones. In naive cells, under 1% of molecules belonged to clones above 20 RNA copies, against over 99% in effector cells.

This CDR3 spans 15 amino acids. The junction had 6 bases not matched to a gene; V was cut back by 3 bases and J by 3 bases. Germline V CDR1 and CDR2: SGHTA, FQGNSA. Many counts were recorded for this clonotype. The target antigen is unknown. Bulk TCR libraries were made with methods that had been previously described and with listed TCR primers. TCRdb itself ran the PCR reads through MiXCR, one entry per CDR3 protein. The table has approximately 670,000 distinct CDR3 sequences, 20% seen once. The rearrangement uses TRBV7-2 and TRBJ2-7; 9 bases fit TRBD1. Sequenced sample: naive CD8+ T cells from blood, with Jurkat cell RNA spiked in. The subset here: FACS-sorted CD8+CD4-CCR7+CD45RA+ naive T cells. The sequence came from a human donor in good health. Some libraries in this study had Jurkat cell RNA spiked in. CDR3 region: CASSLGRGQGYEQYF. As DNA, the CDR3 is TGTGCCAGCAGCTTGGGCAGGGGACAGGGCTACGAGCAGTACTTC. The entire variable domain, with the rest obtained from reference TRBV7-2 and TRBJ2-7, is as follows: GAGVSQSPSNKVTEKGKDVELRCDPISGHTALYWYRQSLGQGLEFLIYFQGNSAPDKSGLPSDRFSAERTGGSVSTLTIQRTQQEDSAVYLCASSLGRGQGYEQYFGPGTRLTVT.